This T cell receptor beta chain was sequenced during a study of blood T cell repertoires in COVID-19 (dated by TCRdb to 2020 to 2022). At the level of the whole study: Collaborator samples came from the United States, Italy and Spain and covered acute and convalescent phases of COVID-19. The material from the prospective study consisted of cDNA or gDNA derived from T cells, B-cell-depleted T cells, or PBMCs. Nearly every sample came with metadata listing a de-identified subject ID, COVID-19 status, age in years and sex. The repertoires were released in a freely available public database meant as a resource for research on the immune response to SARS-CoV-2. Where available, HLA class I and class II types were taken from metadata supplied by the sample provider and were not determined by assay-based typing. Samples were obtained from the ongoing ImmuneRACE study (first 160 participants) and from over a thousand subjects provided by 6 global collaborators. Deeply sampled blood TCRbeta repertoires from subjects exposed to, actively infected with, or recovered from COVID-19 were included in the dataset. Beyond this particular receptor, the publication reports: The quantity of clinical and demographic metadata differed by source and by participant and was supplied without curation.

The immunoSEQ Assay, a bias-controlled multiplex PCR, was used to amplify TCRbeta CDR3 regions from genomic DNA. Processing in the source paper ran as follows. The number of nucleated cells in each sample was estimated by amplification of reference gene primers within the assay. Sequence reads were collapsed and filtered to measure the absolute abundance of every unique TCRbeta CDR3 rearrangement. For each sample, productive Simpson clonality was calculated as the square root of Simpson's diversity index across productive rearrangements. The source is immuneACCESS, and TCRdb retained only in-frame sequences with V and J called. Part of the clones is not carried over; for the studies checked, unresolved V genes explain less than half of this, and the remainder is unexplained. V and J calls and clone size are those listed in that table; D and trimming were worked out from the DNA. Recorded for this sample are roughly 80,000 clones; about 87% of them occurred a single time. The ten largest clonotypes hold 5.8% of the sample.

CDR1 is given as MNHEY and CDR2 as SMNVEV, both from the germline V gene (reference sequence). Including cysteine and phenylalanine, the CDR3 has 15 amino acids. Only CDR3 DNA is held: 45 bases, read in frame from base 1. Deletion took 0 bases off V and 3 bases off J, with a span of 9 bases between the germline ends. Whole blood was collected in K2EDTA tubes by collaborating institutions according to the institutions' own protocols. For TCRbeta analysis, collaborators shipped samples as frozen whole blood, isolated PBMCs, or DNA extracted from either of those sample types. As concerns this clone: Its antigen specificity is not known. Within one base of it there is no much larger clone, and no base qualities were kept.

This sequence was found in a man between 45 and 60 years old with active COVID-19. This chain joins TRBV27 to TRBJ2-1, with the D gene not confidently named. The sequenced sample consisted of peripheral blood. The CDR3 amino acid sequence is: CASSLSHPSYNEQFF. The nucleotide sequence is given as TGTGCCAGCAGTTTATCTCACCCGAGCTACAATGAGCAGTTCTTC.